Each of the 21 T cell receptor beta chains below was sequenced from the same sample in a study of glioma-infiltrating T cells. Using RNA template, CDR3s of TCR alpha and beta were amplified with iRepertoire arm-PCR. TCRdb re-derived calls from the multiplex PCR reads in MiXCR, one entry per CDR3 protein. The sample consists of some 10,000 distinct CDR3 sequences, under 65% of them appearing once. Sequencing was performed on glioma tissue, nonneoplastic brain tissue, or PBMCs (not recorded which). Receptor source: a human donor with low-grade glioma or glioblastoma, undergoing nonglioma brain surgery, or in good health (not recorded which).

This clonotype has ten or more counts. This chain links TRBV5-1 with TRBJ2-7; D may be TRBD1 (5 bases). V was shortened by 1 base and J by 3 bases, with 14 bases between the two germline ends. This CDR3 contains 15 residues. Germline values: CDR1 SGHRS, CDR2 YFSETQ. The CDR3 DNA reads as TGCGCCAGCAGCTTGATGACAGCTCGGAACTACGAGCAGTACTTC. Its translation is CASSLMTARNYEQYF.

Worth noting for this clonotype: Relative to the germline gene, one junction end is altered; a read error may explain this. The chain links TRBV6-1 to TRBJ2-7; possible D gene TRBD2, 5 bases. The CDR3 has 15 residues. CDR1 is MNHNS, CDR2 SASEGT, per germline. This chain's CDR3 is CASRPKGRASYERYF. CDR3 in DNA: TGTGCCAGCAGGCCGAAAGGGCGGGCCTCCTACGAGCGGTACTTC.

Ten or more counts support this clonotype. The chain recombines TRBV29-1 with TRBJ2-3; D unresolved. The germline V gene has CDR1 SQVTM and CDR2 ANQGSEA. V gave up 0 bases and J gave up 4 bases, with 14 bases separating them. The CDR3 covers 15 residues. Here the CDR3 DNA reads TGCAGCGTTGAAGATAGCCTAGGAGTAGCAGATACGCAGTATTTT. Its protein is CSVEDSLGVADTQYF.

This clonotype is judged medium-sized. The genes are TRBV14 and TRBJ1-1; D remains ambiguous. Germline CDR1 reads SGHDN; CDR2 reads FVKESK. The CDR3 contains 16 residues. V was clipped by 1 base and J by 1 base, with 13 bases between them. CDR3 sequence: CASSQGFHEGNTEAFF. CDR3 bases: TGTGCCAGCAGCCAAGGTTTCCATGAGGGGAACACTGAAGCTTTCTTT.

This clonotype rates as medium-sized. V usage is TRBV4-3 and J usage is TRBJ2-1; TRBD2 aligns across 11 bases. Germline lookup yields CDR1 LGHNA and CDR2 YSLEER. V was pared by 4 bases and J by 4 bases, with 6 bases of the junction left unmatched. The CDR3 length is 16 residues. The CDR3 is CASSRGTSGDYNEQFF. The CDR3 DNA is TGCGCCAGCAGCCGCGGGACTAGCGGAGATTACAATGAGCAGTTCTTC.

A note on this clonotype: One base away lies a much larger clone, so this may be a sequencing read error. The chain couples TRBV7-3 to TRBJ2-1; the D gene is possibly TRBD2 (7 bases). Germline values: CDR1 SGHTA, CDR2 FQGTGA. The V end lost 1 base, the J end lost 9 bases, and 22 bases lay between the germline ends. The CDR3 is 17 residues long. This chain's CDR3 is CASSLRGGGQGNSEQFF. CDR3 sequence (DNA): TGTGCCAGCAGCTTAAGGGGGGGGGGACAAGGCAACAGTGAGCAGTTCTTC.

This clonotype was picked up many times. Just one base apart from a much larger clone, this may be a read error. This chain joins TRBV7-2 and TRBJ2-1, with D tentatively TRBD1 or TRBD2 (5 bases each). Deletions cut 4 bases from V and 4 bases from J, with 14 bases between. Germline lookup yields CDR1 SGHTA and CDR2 FQGNSA. This CDR3 is 15 amino acids long. The CDR3 DNA follows: TGTGCCAGCAGCTGGGGACGTGGCCGATACAATGAGCAGTTCTTC. Residues: CASSWGRGRYNEQFF.

The CDR3 reads CASSYTLKKGLIYNEQFF. CDR3 nucleotide sequence: TGTGCCAGCAGCTACACCCTCAAGAAAGGGTTAATATACAATGAGCAGTTCTTC. The chain couples TRBV7-9 to TRBJ2-1; D not resolved. Germline-derived CDR1 and CDR2 are SEHNR and FQNEAQ (reference sequence). The CDR3 has 18 residues. The germline V and J ends were trimmed by 4 bases and 4 bases, with 23 bases remaining between them. The variable domain in full, completed from reference TRBV7-9 and TRBJ2-1, reads DTGVSQNPRHKITKRGQNVTFRCDPISEHNRLYWYRQTLGQGPEFLTYFQNEAQLEKSRLLSDRFSAERPKGSFSTLEIQRTEQGDSAMYLCASSYTLKKGLIYNEQFFGPGTRLTVL.

The chain recombines TRBV6-4 with TRBJ2-3; TRBD1 matches 10 bases. The germline gives CDR1 MRHNA, CDR2 SNTAGT. Trimming took 9 bases from V and 3 from J; bases not matched to a gene: 9. The CDR3 loop spans 15 amino acids. The CDR3 sequence is CARGITGQGTDTQYF. The CDR3 bases are TGTGCCAGAGGAATAACGGGACAGGGGACAGATACGCAGTATTTT.

The rearrangement joins TRBV7-9 to TRBJ2-7; 12 bases are a match to TRBD2. Trimming took 7 bases from V and 4 from J; bases not matched to a gene: 17. This CDR3 comprises 18 residues. CDR1 is SEHNR and CDR2 is FQNEAQ in the germline V gene (reference sequence). CDR3 amino acids: CASTPRRLAGEPKYEQYF. In DNA form, the CDR3 reads TGTGCCAGCACCCCCCGCAGACTAGCGGGGGAACCAAAATACGAGCAGTACTTC.

About this clonotype: A much bigger clone sits one base away, suggesting this may be a read error. V usage is TRBV29-1 and J usage is TRBJ2-1; D possibly corresponds to TRBD2 (6 bases). CDR3 length equals 15 residues. Germline V gene sequence: CDR1 SQVTM, CDR2 ANQGSEA. The CDR3 reads CGVNAGSGYYNEQFF. CDR3 nucleotides: TGCGGCGTTAATGCCGGGAGTGGGTATTACAATGAGCAGTTCTTC.

About this clonotype: This is likely a read error, given that the CDR3 carries no conserved phenylalanine or tryptophan at its end. V and J are TRBV7-9 and TRBJ2-1, with D perhaps matching TRBD1 or TRBD2 (5 bases each). The CDR3 is made up of 15 amino acids. Germline CDR1 SEHNR, CDR2 FQNEAQ (reference sequence). The CDR3: CAGSSPGPSYNEQFL. In DNA form, the CDR3 reads TGTGCCGGCAGTTCACCGGGACCATCCTACAATGAGCAGTTCCTC.

This sequence joins TRBV27 and TRBJ1-5; no clear D. V dropped 7 bases and J dropped 0 bases, with 19 bases sitting between them. CDR3 length: 17 amino acids. Germline CDR1 reads MNHEY; CDR2 reads SMNVEV (reference sequence). This chain's CDR3 is CASTLPWNSISNQPQHF. In nucleotides, the CDR3 is TGTGCCAGCACCCTGCCGTGGAATTCTATTAGCAATCAGCCCCAGCATTTT.

This clonotype has at least ten counts. The chain joins TRBV12-3 or TRBV12-4 to TRBJ1-5; 7 bases map to TRBD1. The CDR3 contains 18 residues. V was pared by 6 bases and J by 1 base, with 15 bases of the junction left unmatched. The CDR3: CASSYTRTTGVSNQPQHF. CDR3 DNA: TGTGCCAGCAGCTACACTAGAACAACAGGGGTGAGCAATCAGCCCCAGCATTTT.

By its share, this clonotype is medium-sized (0.01 to 0.1%). The chain uses TRBV19 and TRBJ1-4; D ambiguous. Trimming removed 0 bases at V and 8 bases at J, with 10 bases between. The CDR3 extends over 14 amino acids. Germline values: CDR1 LNHDA, CDR2 SQIVND (reference sequence). CDR3 in amino acids: CASSIEGMEEKLFF. The CDR3 nucleotides are TGTGCCAGTAGTATAGAAGGGATGGAGGAAAAACTGTTTTTT.

This clonotype was seen at least ten times. V gene TRBV29-1 combines with J gene TRBJ1-1; D remains unclear. The CDR3 length is 14 residues. V was clipped by 3 bases and J by 0 bases, with 11 bases between them. Germline CDR1 and CDR2: SQVTM and ANQGSEA. The CDR3 coding sequence is TGCAGCGTTGAGGGTTTGCCCATGAACACTGAAGCTTTCTTT. Translating it yields CSVEGLPMNTEAFF.

This clonotype was observed once. CDR3 DNA sequence: TGTGCCAGCATGGCCCTACAGGGTTCTGAAGCTTTCTTT. This sequence encodes CASMALQGSEAFF. The chain recombines TRBV2 with TRBJ1-1; tentatively, D is TRBD1 (6 bases). V lost 7 bases and J lost 6, with 15 bases in between. CDR1 SNHLY and CDR2 FYNNEI come from the germline V gene. The CDR3 contains 13 residues.

As to this clonotype: At one end, the junction sequence differs from germline, possibly due to a read error. J is TRBJ2-7 and V is TRBV4-1, with D unresolved. The CDR3 spans 14 residues. Germline V CDR1 and CDR2: MGHRA, YSYEKL. CDR3 protein: CAGSQDRFTYEQYF. CDR3 nucleotides: TGCGCCGGCAGCCAAGACCGGTTTACCTACGAGCAGTACTTC.

Regarding this clonotype: One junction end disagrees with the germline gene, perhaps due to a read error. This sequence joins TRBV6-4 and TRBJ2-3; no definite D call. The CDR3 has 11 residues. Looked up from germline, CDR1 is MRHNA and CDR2 is SNTAGT. CDR3 bases: TGTGCCAGCAAAAGGCCGGATACGAAGTATTTT. It yields the protein CASKRPDTKYF.

This clonotype appeared a single time. One junction end disagrees with the germline gene, perhaps due to a read error. This sequence joins TRBV20-1 and TRBJ1-5, with a possible D match to TRBD1 (5 bases). Germline V CDR1 and CDR2: DFQATT, SNEGSKA (reference sequence). The CDR3 is 17 residues long. CDR3 sequence (DNA): TGCAGTGCCAGCAATGCTGGTGCCAGGGATAGCAACCAGCCCCAGCATTTT. Translation gives CSASNAGARDSNQPQHF.

This chain joins TRBV25-1 and TRBJ1-3; TRBD1 is a possible D gene (6 bases). V was cut by 5 bases and J by 4 bases, with 15 bases left in between. Germline V gene lookup returns CDR1 MGHDK and CDR2 SYGVNS. This CDR3 region has 15 residues. In DNA form, the CDR3 reads TGTGCCAGCAGTCCTACAGGGAGGGGCGGAAACACCATATATTTT. Translated: CASSPTGRGGNTIYF. Variable domain in full (rest from reference TRBV25-1 and TRBJ1-3): EADIYQTPRYLVIGTGKKITLECSQTMGHDKMYWYQQDPGMELHLIHYSYGVNSTEKGDLSSESTVSRIRTEHFPLTLESARPSHTSQYLCASSPTGRGGNTIYFGEGSWLTVV.